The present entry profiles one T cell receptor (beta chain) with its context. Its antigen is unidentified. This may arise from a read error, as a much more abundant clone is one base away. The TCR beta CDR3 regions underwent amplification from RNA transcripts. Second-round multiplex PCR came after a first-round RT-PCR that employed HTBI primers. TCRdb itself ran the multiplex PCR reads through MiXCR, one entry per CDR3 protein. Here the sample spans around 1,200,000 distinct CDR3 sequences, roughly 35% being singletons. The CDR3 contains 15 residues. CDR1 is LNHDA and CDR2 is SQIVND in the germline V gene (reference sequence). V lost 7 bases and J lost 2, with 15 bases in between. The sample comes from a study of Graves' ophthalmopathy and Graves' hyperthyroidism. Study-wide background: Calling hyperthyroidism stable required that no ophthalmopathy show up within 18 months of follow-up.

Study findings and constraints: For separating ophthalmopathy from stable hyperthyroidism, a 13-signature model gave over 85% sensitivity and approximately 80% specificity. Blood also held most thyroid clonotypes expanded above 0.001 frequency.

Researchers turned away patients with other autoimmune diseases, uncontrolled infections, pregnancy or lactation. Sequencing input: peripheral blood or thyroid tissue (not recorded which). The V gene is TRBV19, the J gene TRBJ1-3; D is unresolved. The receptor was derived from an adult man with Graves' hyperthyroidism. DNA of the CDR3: TGTGCCAGTATCTCCGACTGGAGCCCTGGAAACACCATATATTTT. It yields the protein CASISDWSPGNTIYF.